This is a list of T cell receptor beta chains from one sample in a study of T cell responses to AZD1222 COVID-19 vaccine. The assay was immunoSEQ multiplex PCR, and TCRdb's table has in-frame clones only and misses some. The sample has about 110,000 clones, over 85% seen once. Source: peripheral blood, taken 28 days after the second AZD1222 dose. These TCRs come from an adult who received the AZD1222 COVID-19 vaccine. Each CDR3 is given with its conserved first and last residue. A D gene is named only where the DNA matches it firmly. The listing skips clone size in some rows; elsewhere it reads once, few, many or a size class.

d_gene,v_gene,j_gene,abundance,CDR3aa,CDR3nt
-,TRBV19,TRBJ1-5,once,CASSILEWNQPQHF,TGTGCCAGTAGTATTTTAGAGTGGAATCAGCCCCAGCATTTT
-,TRBV15,TRBJ1-2,-,CATPRDFGRANYGYTF,TGTGCCACCCCCCGTGACTTTGGGAGAGCTAACTATGGCTACACCTTC
-,TRBV7-6,TRBJ1-1,-,CASSRSLGDTEAFF,TGTGCCAGCAGCCGAAGTCTAGGGGACACTGAAGCTTTCTTT
-,TRBV7-2,TRBJ1-1,-,CASSLGRANTEAFF,TGTGCCAGCAGCTTAGGGCGAGCGAACACTGAAGCTTTCTTT
TRBD1,TRBV2,TRBJ1-2,-,CASSDTRGRGLGYTF,TGTGCCAGCAGTGATACAAGGGGCAGGGGGCTTGGCTACACCTTC
-,TRBV5-6,TRBJ1-6,-,CASSPGRGPPHF,TGTGCCAGCAGCCCCGGGAGGGGTCCGCCCCACTTT
TRBD1,TRBV4-3,TRBJ1-4,-,CASSHRGGEKLFF,TGCGCCAGCAGCCACAGGGGGGGTGAAAAACTGTTTTTT
TRBD2,TRBV18,TRBJ2-3,-,CASSPPSGGDTQYF,TGTGCCAGCTCACCCCCGAGCGGGGGAGATACGCAGTATTTT
TRBD1,TRBV9,TRBJ2-6,-,CASSAAIPGQGATGANVLTF,TGTGCCAGCAGCGCCGCAATACCGGGACAGGGGGCTACTGGGGCCAACGTCCTGACTTTC
-,TRBV2,TRBJ2-7,once,CASSPGLDYEQYF,TGTGCCAGCAGTCCGGGACTGGACTACGAGCAGTACTTC
TRBD1,TRBV28,TRBJ1-2,-,CASTIPGQVYGYTF,TGTGCCAGCACCATACCAGGACAGGTCTATGGCTACACCTTC
-,TRBV7-2,TRBJ1-1,-,CASSRGMNTEAFF,TGTGCCAGCAGCCGAGGGATGAACACTGAAGCTTTCTTT
TRBD1,TRBV7-9,TRBJ1-2,-,CASSLVHRGYGYTF,TGTGCCAGCAGCTTAGTTCACAGGGGGTACGGCTACACCTTC
TRBD1,TRBV5-4,TRBJ1-1,-,CASSYDRGNTEAFF,TGTGCCAGCAGCTACGACAGGGGGAACACTGAAGCTTTCTTT
-,TRBV9,TRBJ1-3,-,CASSVGWNSGNTIYF,TGTGCCAGCAGCGTAGGTTGGAACTCTGGAAACACCATATATTTT
TRBD1,TRBV5-1,TRBJ2-3,-,CASSLTTGGQDTQYF,TGCGCCAGCAGCCTAACGACAGGGGGCCAAGATACGCAGTATTTT
TRBD2,TRBV6-5,TRBJ2-3,-,CASSKPGGSTDTQYF,TGTGCCAGCAGTAAACCGGGGGGGAGCACAGATACGCAGTATTTT